The 9 T cell receptor beta chains below come from one sample, sequenced in a study of blood T cells in healthy people across ages. The second PCR ran roughly 7 to 12 cycles with a sample-barcoded 5' primer and J-beta primers. One entry per CDR3 protein results from TCRdb running MiXCR on the 5' RACE reads. This sample has about 690,000 distinct CDR3 sequences, with less than 45% found just once. Sequenced: blood. The receptors were gathered from a man aged 80 or over in good health.

This clonotype came up a few times. The genes are TRBV11-1 and TRBJ2-2; 7 bases are a match to TRBD1. The germline V gene encodes CDR1 SGHAT and CDR2 FQDESV (reference sequence). This CDR3 region has 14 residues. Losses at the gene ends were 5 bases for V and 3 bases for J; bases not matched to a gene: 3. In DNA, the CDR3 is TGTGCCAGCAGCCGGGGACAGTACACCGGGGAGCTGTTTTTT. This gives the protein CASSRGQYTGELFF.

This chain links TRBV9 with TRBJ2-3; no definite D call. Germline V gene sequence: CDR1 SGDLS, CDR2 YYNGEE. The germline V and J ends were trimmed by 2 bases and 6 bases, with 7 bases remaining between them. CDR3 size: 12 residues. CDR3: CASSVQRDTQYF. The CDR3 DNA is TGTGCCAGCAGCGTTCAGAGGGATACGCAGTATTTT.

The sample holds many counts of this clonotype. The rearrangement joins TRBV14 to TRBJ1-2; D ambiguous. The germline CDR1 and CDR2 sequences are SGHDN and FVKESK. V was clipped by 0 bases and J by 2 bases, with 7 bases between them. The CDR3 has 14 residues. The CDR3: CASSQEGPNYGYTF. The CDR3, as DNA: TGTGCCAGCAGCCAAGAAGGCCCGAACTATGGCTACACCTTC.

The J gene is TRBJ2-3, the V gene TRBV20-1; D is unclear. This CDR3 comprises 15 residues. The V and J ends lost 0 bases and 3 bases respectively, with 13 bases between them. Germline V gene data show CDR1 as DFQATT and CDR2 as SNEGSKA (reference sequence). The CDR3 loop is CSARDGLVGTDTQYF. DNA for the CDR3: TGCAGTGCTAGAGACGGGCTTGTCGGGACAGATACGCAGTATTTT.

This chain joins TRBV5-1 and TRBJ2-3; a possible D gene is TRBD1 (5 bases). Germline V gene sequence: CDR1 SGHRS, CDR2 YFSETQ. Deletions cut 0 bases from V and 2 bases from J, with 7 bases between. The CDR3 spans 14 residues. The CDR3 protein is CASSLGGHTDTQYF. The CDR3 DNA reads as TGCGCCAGCAGCTTGGGGGGCCACACAGATACGCAGTATTTT.

This clonotype was seen a few times. The genes are TRBV20-1 and TRBJ2-3, with D tentatively TRBD2 (6 bases). With 7 bases removed from V and 1 base from J, the gap between germline ends came to 12 bases. The CDR3 is made up of 13 amino acids. Germline assignment: CDR1 DFQATT and CDR2 SNEGSKA (reference sequence). The CDR3 region has the DNA TGCAGTGGTGGAGGGGAGGGCACAGATACGCAGTATTTT. It yields the protein CSGGGEGTDTQYF.

The chain recombines TRBV7-2 with TRBJ2-5; D perhaps matches TRBD2 (5 bases). Germline CDR1 SGHTA, CDR2 FQGNSA. The CDR3 consists of 13 residues. V lost 4 bases and J 11 bases, leaving 17 bases between the germline ends. In DNA, the CDR3 is TGTGCCAGCAGCTCCCCTGTCATCCCGGGGCAGTACTTC. Translated, it gives CASSSPVIPGQYF.

A note on this clonotype: Compared with germline, one end of the junction differs, possibly owing to a read error. This chain connects TRBV14 to TRBJ2-1; no reliable D call. CDR3 length: 13 residues. Germline assignment: CDR1 SGHDN and CDR2 FVKESK. CDR3 coding DNA: TGTGCCAGCGGCCAAGACCGTGTCAATGAGCAGTTCTTC. Protein sequence: CASGQDRVNEQFF.

This chain joins TRBV29-1 and TRBJ1-4; TRBD1 aligns across 7 bases. CDR3 length: 13 residues. Germline V lookup: CDR1 SQVTM, CDR2 ANQGSEA. V shed 4 bases, J shed 3 bases, and the junction held 2 bases outside the gene matches. CDR3 sequence (DNA): TGCAGCGTTGCCGGGACAGCTAATGAAAAACTGTTTTTT. Amino acid sequence: CSVAGTANEKLFF. The entire variable domain, with the rest obtained from reference TRBV29-1 and TRBJ1-4, is as follows: SAVISQKPSRDICQRGTSLTIQCQVDSQVTMMFWYRQQPGQSLTLIATANQGSEATYESGFVIDKFPISRPNLTFSTLTVSNMSPEDSSIYLCSVAGTANEKLFFGSGTQLSVL.